This T cell receptor beta chain was identified in a study of blood T cell repertoires in COVID-19. About the study: Both acute and convalescent COVID-19 samples were obtained from the United States, Italy and Spain. T cells, B-cell-depleted T cells, or PBMCs supplied cDNA or gDNA.

Germline V CDR1 and CDR2: DFQATT, SNEGSKA (reference sequence). The V end lost 3 bases, the J end lost 1 base, and 10 bases lay between the germline ends. The CDR3 runs 13 residues. Authors' analysis steps: Reference gene primer amplification gave estimated nucleated cell counts. TCRdb keeps only in-frame clones here, not all; method: immunoSEQ multiplex PCR. The D gene and trimming were derived from the DNA, and the V and J assignments and clone size from that table. The sample lists 140,000 to 150,000 clones; 85% were seen once. The rearrangement joins TRBV20-1 to TRBJ2-7, with D possibly matching TRBD2 (5 bases). Sequenced material: peripheral blood. This clonotype was obtained from a woman aged 35 to 49 with active or convalescent COVID-19. CDR3 region: CSASNRDSYEQYF. DNA of the CDR3: TGCAGTGCTAGTAATCGGGATTCCTACGAGCAGTACTTC.